This T cell receptor (beta chain) was captured in a study of shared clonotypes between healthy human individuals. General study findings and limits: The genetic and exposure-history diversity represented was limited by few donors. Rarefaction indicated that sorted-subset sequencing remained incomplete although depth was large.

Data came from immunoSEQ multiplex PCR; TCRdb stores just in-frame clones and leaves some out. The sample lists some 2 million clones, 90% to 95% occurring once. With 3 bases clipped from V and 2 bases from J, the junction kept 4 bases outside the gene matches. There are 16 residues in the CDR3. The germline V gene has CDR1 WNHNN and CDR2 SYGVQD (reference sequence). For this clone: Its antigen is not known.

This clonotype was sampled from a man aged 18 to 35 in good health. Sequencing was carried out using naive CD4+ T cells sorted from blood. The subset: CD45RA+ positively selected. The J gene is TRBJ2-3, the V gene TRBV10-1; the match to TRBD2 covers 11 bases. CDR3: CASSDLLAGDTDTQYF. The CDR3 DNA reads TGCGCCAGCAGTGACCTACTAGCGGGGGACACAGATACGCAGTATTTT.